This passage covers 4 T cell receptor beta chains from one sample sequenced in a study of T cells of healthy individuals (dated by TCRdb to the late 2010s). Library construction relied on 5' RACE. For sequencing, an Illumina MiSeq was employed. Using fastp trimming at Q25 and MiXCR clonotype assembly, TCRdb reanalyzed the public sequencing data and kept in-frame beta chains. Merged by CDR3 protein, the rows form single entries marked with the most common genes and DNA. A total of 85,000 to 100,000 distinct CDR3 sequences appear in this sample, roughly 15% of them only once. Over 5% of the sample belongs to the ten largest clones. These receptors were collected from a human donor in good health.

V usage is TRBV7-2 and J usage is TRBJ2-1, with 14 bases aligning to TRBD2. The CDR3 is 16 residues long. Germline V lookup: CDR1 SGHTA, CDR2 FQGNSA. The trim removed 1 base at V and 9 bases at J, leaving 5 bases unmatched. The CDR3, as DNA: TGTGCCAGCAGCTTAGTGGGACTAGCGGGAGTCGGTGAGCAGTTCTTC. Protein: CASSLVGLAGVGEQFF.

This clonotype was observed a few times. V usage is TRBV24-1 and J usage is TRBJ2-7; a possible D gene is TRBD2 (6 bases). The ends were cut back, 1 base at V and 2 bases at J, with 14 bases in the middle. Germline V gene sequence: CDR1 KGHDR, CDR2 SFDVKD. The CDR3 length is 16 residues. The CDR3 DNA follows: TGTGCCACCAGTGATTTCGCGGACACGGGGGCCTACGAGCAGTACTTC. It encodes CATSDFADTGAYEQYF.

The chain employs TRBV6-5 and TRBJ2-1, with a tentative D call TRBD1 (5 bases). CDR1 and CDR2 (germline): MNHEY, SVGAGI. The CDR3 is made up of 17 amino acids. V was clipped by 0 bases and J by 0 bases, with 12 bases between them. The DNA of the CDR3 is TGTGCCAGCAGTTACTCGAGGACATCGAGCTCCTACAATGAGCAGTTCTTC. Protein product: CASSYSRTSSSYNEQFF.

This clonotype was found a few times. This chain uses TRBV5-1 with TRBJ2-5, with a weak D call TRBD1 (6 bases). The CDR3 extends over 16 amino acids. V lost 5 bases to trimming and J lost 1 base, with 18 bases between them. In germline, CDR1 is SGHRS, CDR2 YFSETQ. The CDR3 protein is CASRSPPGTTQETQYF. CDR3 sequence (DNA): TGCGCCAGCAGATCCCCCCCCGGGACAACCCAAGAGACCCAGTACTTC.